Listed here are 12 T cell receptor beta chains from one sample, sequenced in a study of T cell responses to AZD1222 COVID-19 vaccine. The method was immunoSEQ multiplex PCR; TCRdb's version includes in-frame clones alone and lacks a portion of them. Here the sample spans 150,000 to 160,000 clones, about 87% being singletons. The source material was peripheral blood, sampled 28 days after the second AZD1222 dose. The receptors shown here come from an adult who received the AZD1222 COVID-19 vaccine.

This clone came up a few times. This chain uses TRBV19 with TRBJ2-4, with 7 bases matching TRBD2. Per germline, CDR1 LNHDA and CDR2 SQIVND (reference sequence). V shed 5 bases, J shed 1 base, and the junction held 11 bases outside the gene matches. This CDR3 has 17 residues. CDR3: CASSGSGGRLAKNIQYF. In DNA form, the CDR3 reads TGTGCCAGTAGTGGAAGCGGCGGGAGATTGGCCAAAAACATTCAGTACTTC.

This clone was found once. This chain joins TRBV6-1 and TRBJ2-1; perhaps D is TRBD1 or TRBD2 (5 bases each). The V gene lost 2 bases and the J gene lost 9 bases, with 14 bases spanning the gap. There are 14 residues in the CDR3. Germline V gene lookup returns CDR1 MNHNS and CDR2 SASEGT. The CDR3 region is CASSELAARGEQFF. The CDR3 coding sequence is TGTGCCAGCAGTGAACTAGCCGCGAGGGGTGAGCAGTTCTTC.

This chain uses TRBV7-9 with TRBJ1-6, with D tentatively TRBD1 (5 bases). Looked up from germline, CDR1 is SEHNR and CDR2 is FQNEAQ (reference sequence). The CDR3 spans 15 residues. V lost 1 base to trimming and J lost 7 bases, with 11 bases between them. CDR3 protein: CASSLGTGYNSPLHF. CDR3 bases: TGTGCCAGCAGCTTAGGTACAGGCTACAATTCACCCCTCCACTTT.

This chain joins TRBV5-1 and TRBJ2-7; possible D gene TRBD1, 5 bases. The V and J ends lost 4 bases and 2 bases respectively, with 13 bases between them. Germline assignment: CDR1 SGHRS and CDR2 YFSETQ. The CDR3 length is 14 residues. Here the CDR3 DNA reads TGCGCCAGCAGCCCCGACAGAACTCCCTACGAGCAGTACTTC. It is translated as CASSPDRTPYEQYF.

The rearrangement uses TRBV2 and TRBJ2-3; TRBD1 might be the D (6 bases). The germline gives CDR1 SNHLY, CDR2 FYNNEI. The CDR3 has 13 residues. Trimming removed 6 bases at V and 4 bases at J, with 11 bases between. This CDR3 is CASSSRGPDTQYF. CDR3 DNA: TGTGCCAGCAGCTCCAGGGGCCCAGATACGCAGTATTTT. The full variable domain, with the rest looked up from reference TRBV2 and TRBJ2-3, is EPEVTQTPSHQVTQMGQEVILRCVPISNHLYFYWYRQILGQKVEFLVSFYNNEISEKSEIFDDQFSVERPDGSNFTLKIRSTKLEDSAMYFCASSSRGPDTQYFGPGTRLTVL.

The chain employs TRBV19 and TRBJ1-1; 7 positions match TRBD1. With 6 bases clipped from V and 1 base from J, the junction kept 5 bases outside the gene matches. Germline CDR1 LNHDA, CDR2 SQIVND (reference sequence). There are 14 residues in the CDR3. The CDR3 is CASRTGQRNTEAFF. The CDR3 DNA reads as TGTGCCAGTAGGACGGGACAGCGGAACACTGAAGCTTTCTTT.

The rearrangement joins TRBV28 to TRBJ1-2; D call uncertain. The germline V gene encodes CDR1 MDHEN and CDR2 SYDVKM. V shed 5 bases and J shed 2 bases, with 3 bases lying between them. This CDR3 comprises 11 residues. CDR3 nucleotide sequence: TGTGCCAGCAGTCCGAACTATGGCTACACCTTC. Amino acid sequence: CASSPNYGYTF.

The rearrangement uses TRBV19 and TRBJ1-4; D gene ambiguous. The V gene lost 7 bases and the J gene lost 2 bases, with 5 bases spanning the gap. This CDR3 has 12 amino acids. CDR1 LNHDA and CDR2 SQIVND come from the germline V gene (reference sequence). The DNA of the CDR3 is TGTGCCAGTACCAGGACTAATGAAAAACTGTTTTTT. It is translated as CASTRTNEKLFF.

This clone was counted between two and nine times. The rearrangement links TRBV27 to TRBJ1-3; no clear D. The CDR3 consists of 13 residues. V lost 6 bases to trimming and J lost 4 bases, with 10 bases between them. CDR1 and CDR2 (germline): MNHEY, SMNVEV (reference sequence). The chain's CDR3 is CASRPAGGNTIYF. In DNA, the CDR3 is TGTGCCAGCAGACCGGCGGGGGGAAACACCATATATTTT.

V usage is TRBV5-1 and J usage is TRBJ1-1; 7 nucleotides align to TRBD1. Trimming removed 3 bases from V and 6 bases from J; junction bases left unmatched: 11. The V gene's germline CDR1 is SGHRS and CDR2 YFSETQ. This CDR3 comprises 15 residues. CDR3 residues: CASSSRQGHNSEAFF. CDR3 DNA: TGCGCCAGCAGCTCAAGACAGGGCCATAATTCTGAAGCTTTCTTT.

In nucleotides, the CDR3 is TGTGCCAGCAGCTTAGCACAGAAAGGGGGCTATGAGCAGTTCTTC. The encoded protein is CASSLAQKGGYEQFF. V is TRBV7-9 and J is TRBJ2-1; 7 nucleotides agree with TRBD1. Germline V gives CDR1 SEHNR, CDR2 FQNEAQ (reference sequence). V was clipped by 0 bases and J by 8 bases; unmatched bases: 7. The CDR3 has 15 amino acids.

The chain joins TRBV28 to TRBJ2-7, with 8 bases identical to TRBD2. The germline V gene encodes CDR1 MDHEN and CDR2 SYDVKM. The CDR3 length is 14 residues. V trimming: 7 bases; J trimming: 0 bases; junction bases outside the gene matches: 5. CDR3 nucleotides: TGTGCCAGCACCTCGGGAGGGAGCTCCTACGAGCAGTACTTC. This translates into CASTSGGSSYEQYF.